One sample yielded the 17 T cell receptor beta chains listed below, sequenced in a study of cytotoxic CD8 clonotypes in ibrutinib-treated CLL. The assay was immunoSEQ multiplex PCR, and TCRdb's table has in-frame clones only and misses some. The profile shows 150,000 to 200,000 clones, more than 70% of them singletons. The input for sequencing was PBMCs, taken at disease progression, from a patient treated with ibrutinib. These receptors all stem from a human donor with chronic lymphocytic leukemia.

This clone appeared a single time. The chain links TRBV6-6 to TRBJ2-1; the match to TRBD2 covers 11 bases. This CDR3 is built from 16 residues. Per germline, CDR1 MNHNY and CDR2 SVGAGI (reference sequence). V was pared by 1 base and J by 7 bases, with 6 bases of the junction left unmatched. This chain's CDR3 is CASSYYGTSGKNEQFF. The DNA of the CDR3 is TGTGCCAGCAGTTACTATGGGACTAGCGGAAAAAATGAGCAGTTCTTC.

The chain's CDR3 is CASSYSPHSNQPQHF. The CDR3 DNA follows: TGTGCCAGCAGTTACTCGCCGCATAGCAATCAGCCCCAGCATTTT. This chain joins TRBV6-5 and TRBJ1-5; the D is unclear. This CDR3 comprises 15 residues. Per the germline V gene, CDR1 is MNHEY and CDR2 is SVGAGI. V was trimmed by 0 bases and J by 0 bases, leaving 6 bases between them.

V is TRBV19 and J is TRBJ2-2, with TRBD2 matching over 7 bases. The CDR3 has 13 residues. Looked up from germline, CDR1 is LNHDA and CDR2 is SQIVND (reference sequence). J was trimmed by 6 bases and V by 6 bases; bases with no gene match: 4. CDR3 sequence (DNA): TGTGCCAGTAGGACTGGGAGGGCCGGGGAGCTGTTTTTT. Its protein product is CASRTGRAGELFF.

The DNA for the CDR3 is TGTGCCAGCAGCTTGTGGACAGGGAATCAGCCCCAGCATTTT. This codes for CASSLWTGNQPQHF. The chain links TRBV5-6 to TRBJ1-5; the match to TRBD1 covers 8 bases. The CDR3 is made up of 14 amino acids. From germline, CDR1 is SGHDT and CDR2 YYEEEE. V dropped 1 base and J dropped 4; count of bases not matched to a gene: 1.

V usage is TRBV7-2 and J usage is TRBJ2-3; no clear D gene. V lost 5 bases and J lost 1, with 13 bases in between. The CDR3 is 15 amino acids. Germline V gives CDR1 SGHTA, CDR2 FQGNSA. This CDR3 is CASSREVGRTDTQYF. The CDR3 nucleotides are TGTGCCAGCAGCCGTGAGGTGGGCCGCACAGATACGCAGTATTTT. The variable domain in full, with the rest retrieved from reference TRBV7-2 and TRBJ2-3, is GAGVSQSPSNKVTEKGKDVELRCDPISGHTALYWYRQSLGQGLEFLIYFQGNSAPDKSGLPSDRFSAERTGGSVSTLTIQRTQQEDSAVYLCASSREVGRTDTQYFGPGTRLTVL.

The rearrangement links TRBV7-9 to TRBJ1-1; D ambiguous. V lost 3 bases and J 6 bases, leaving 11 bases between the germline ends. Germline-derived CDR1 and CDR2 are SEHNR and FQNEAQ (reference sequence). The CDR3 extends over 13 amino acids. The CDR3 coding sequence is TGTGCCAGCAGCTTGTTGGGAGCATCTGAAGCTTTCTTT. Protein product: CASSLLGASEAFF. Full variable domain (rest looked up from reference TRBV7-9 and TRBJ1-1): DTGVSQNPRHKITKRGQNVTFRCDPISEHNRLYWYRQTLGQGPEFLTYFQNEAQLEKSRLLSDRFSAERPKGSFSTLEIQRTEQGDSAMYLCASSLLGASEAFFGQGTRLTVV.

This chain links TRBV27 with TRBJ2-6; D unresolved. The V gene lost 1 base and the J gene lost 0 bases, with 4 bases spanning the gap. Germline values: CDR1 MNHEY, CDR2 SMNVEV (reference sequence). The CDR3 is 15 residues long. The CDR3 protein is CASSLFFSGANVLTF. CDR3 DNA sequence: TGTGCCAGCAGTTTATTTTTCTCTGGGGCCAACGTCCTGACTTTC.

V gene TRBV11-3 combines with J gene TRBJ2-1; D not certain. The germline V and J ends were trimmed by 5 bases and 4 bases, with 9 bases remaining between them. The CDR3 contains 13 residues. In germline, CDR1 is SGHNT, CDR2 YENEEA. CDR3 nucleotides: TGTGCCAGCAGCAATGACCCGTACAATGAGCAGTTCTTC. The encoded protein is CASSNDPYNEQFF.

The CDR3 loop reads CAIRKRTTGDEQYF. The CDR3 DNA sequence: TGTGCCATCAGGAAGAGGACGACAGGCGACGAGCAGTACTTC. The chain uses TRBV10-3 and TRBJ2-7, with TRBD1 as a possible D gene (6 bases). The V and J ends lost 6 bases and 5 bases respectively, with 17 bases between them. Germline CDR1 and CDR2: ENHRY and SYGVKD. CDR3 length: 14 amino acids.

The chain joins TRBV5-5 to TRBJ1-5; no firm D call. V dropped 1 base and J dropped 6 bases, with 23 bases sitting between them. In germline, CDR1 is SGHKS, CDR2 YYEKEE (reference sequence). This CDR3 contains 18 residues. The CDR3: CASSLSWAGGRLGQPQHF. The CDR3 bases are TGTGCCAGCAGCTTGTCGTGGGCAGGTGGGAGATTAGGTCAGCCCCAGCATTTT.

In its sample, this clone was seen once. The chain uses TRBV4-1 and TRBJ1-3; D not resolved. Germline lookup yields CDR1 MGHRA and CDR2 YSYEKL. V was trimmed by 1 base and J by 0 bases, leaving 13 bases between them. CDR3 length equals 17 residues. CDR3 bases: TGCGCCAGCAGCCAAGTCTCCCCGGCCGTCTCTGGAAACACCATATATTTT. The encoded protein is CASSQVSPAVSGNTIYF.

To note about this clone: Mismatch with germline at one junction end may stem from a read error. The rearrangement uses TRBV7-8 and TRBJ2-1; the D gene is possibly TRBD2 (6 bases). Germline-derived CDR1 and CDR2 are SGHVS and FQNEAQ. The CDR3 is 14 amino acids. The CDR3 is CASSLAKVWGEQFF. The CDR3 DNA is TGTGCCAGCAGCCTAGCGAAAGTGTGGGGTGAGCAGTTCTTC. Variable domain in full (rest from reference TRBV7-8 and TRBJ2-1): GAGVSQSPRYKVAKRGQDVALRCDPISGHVSLFWYQQALGQGPEFLTYFQNEAQLDKSGLPSDRFFAERPEGSVSTLKIQRTQQEDSAVYLCASSLAKVWGEQFFGPGTRLTVL.

This rearrangement joins TRBV28 to TRBJ2-7; D is perhaps TRBD1 or TRBD2 (6 bases each). The CDR3 totals 15 residues. The germline V gene has CDR1 MDHEN and CDR2 SYDVKM. Trimming took 1 base from V and 2 from J, leaving 12 bases between them. CDR3: CASSLFRGGAYEQYF. The DNA of the CDR3 is TGTGCCAGCAGTTTATTCAGGGGAGGAGCCTACGAGCAGTACTTC.

CDR3 sequence: CASSPTGLAGYEQYF. CDR3 nucleotides: TGTGCCAGCAGTCCGACGGGACTAGCTGGCTACGAGCAGTACTTC. The V gene is TRBV7-9, the J gene TRBJ2-7, with 9 nucleotides matching TRBD2. The germline CDR1 and CDR2 sequences are SEHNR and FQNEAQ (reference sequence). J gave up 3 bases and V 6 bases, and 9 bases lay outside the gene matches. This CDR3 spans 15 amino acids.

This CDR3 reads CAWSLQGANYGYTF. For the CDR3, the DNA is TGTGCCTGGAGTCTACAGGGGGCGAACTATGGCTACACCTTC. The J gene is TRBJ1-2, the V gene TRBV30; TRBD1 aligns across 9 bases. With V trimmed by 2 bases and J by 2 bases, 3 bases remained unmatched. The CDR3 totals 14 residues. Germline V gene lookup returns CDR1 GTSNPN and CDR2 SVGIG (reference sequence).

As DNA, the CDR3 is TGCAGCGTTCTACAAGAGACCCAGTACTTC. Its translation is CSVLQETQYF. The chain uses TRBV29-1 and TRBJ2-5; D is unresolved. V was shortened by 5 bases and J by 2 bases, with 3 bases between the two germline ends. Germline CDR1 SQVTM, CDR2 ANQGSEA. The length of the CDR3 is 10 residues.

This chain connects TRBV5-4 to TRBJ1-2, with unresolved D. Germline V lookup: CDR1 SGHNT, CDR2 YYREEE (reference sequence). Deletions cut 7 bases from V and 3 bases from J, with 22 bases between. This CDR3 region has 16 residues. Written as DNA, the CDR3 is TGTGCCAGCGCCTCTTTTCCCCCAGACACCTACTATGGCTACACCTTC. This codes for CASASFPPDTYYGYTF.